This T cell receptor (beta chain) was sequenced for a study of T cells in localized non-small cell lung cancer. Whole-study findings and limits: Highest T cell clonality was seen in uninvolved adjacent lung, surpassing that measured in tumor. Turning up in adjacent lung were a median approximately 57 of the top 100 tumor clones. Investigators sequenced only a single tumor region, leaving heterogeneity possible.

Assay: immunoSEQ multiplex PCR; the TCRdb copy retains only in-frame clones and omits some. The sample has fewer than 5,500 clones; approximately 26% are singletons. CDR3 length equals 16 residues. The germline V gene has CDR1 SGDLS and CDR2 YYNGEE. V was clipped by 4 bases and J by 3 bases; unmatched bases: 13. With respect to this clone: Its cognate antigen is unknown.

The V call is TRBV9, the J call TRBJ2-7; 7 bases are a match to TRBD1. Sequencing used lung tumor tissue, obtained before any cancer treatment. This sequence was found in a man aged 40 to 70 with stage II lung adenocarcinoma. CDR3 bases: TGTGCCAGCAGCCCCCGGGACAGATATCCTGTCTACGAGCAGTACTTC. Translation gives CASSPRDRYPVYEQYF.